The 30 T cell receptor beta chains in this list originate from one sample, sequenced in a study of blood T cell repertoires in COVID-19. Libraries were prepared by immunoSEQ multiplex PCR; TCRdb keeps only in-frame clonotypes and omits some of them. The top ten clones hold more than 3% of a sample with about 160,000 clones, approximately 80% of them seen once. The sequencing sample was made of PBMCs or T cells enriched from blood (not recorded which). The receptor source for this set is a woman aged 55-75 years who had recovered from COVID-19.

The chain employs TRBV2 and TRBJ2-5; TRBD2 matches 8 bases. The CDR3 length is 14 residues. Trimming took 8 bases from V and 1 from J; bases not matched to a gene: 6. Germline V gene sequence: CDR1 SNHLY, CDR2 FYNNEI. The CDR3 nucleotides read TGTGCCAGCGTCCGGGGGGGTGCCCAAGAGACCCAGTACTTC. It translates to CASVRGGAQETQYF.

V usage is TRBV5-5 and J usage is TRBJ2-7; tentatively, D is TRBD1 (5 bases). V was shortened by 2 bases and J by 0 bases, with 12 bases between the two germline ends. Germline assignment: CDR1 SGHKS and CDR2 YYEKEE (reference sequence). This CDR3 contains 15 residues. This CDR3 reads CASSFYQGISYEQYF. The CDR3 DNA reads as TGTGCCAGCAGCTTCTATCAGGGCATCTCCTACGAGCAGTACTTC.

The chain links TRBV5-1 to TRBJ2-1; D remains ambiguous. The germline V gene has CDR1 SGHRS and CDR2 YFSETQ. The CDR3 length is 14 residues. Trimming cost V 7 bases and J 4 bases, with 15 bases left between them. CDR3: CASGSDTTYNEQFF. CDR3 bases: TGCGCCAGCGGTTCTGACACCACTTACAATGAGCAGTTCTTC.

CDR3 in amino acids: CASSLIPLQGYTDTQYF. CDR3 nucleotide sequence: TGTGCCAGCAGCTTGATCCCTTTACAGGGGTACACAGATACGCAGTATTTT. V and J are TRBV7-6 and TRBJ2-3, with 7 bases that match TRBD1. Germline values: CDR1 SGHVS, CDR2 FNYEAQ. This CDR3 region has 17 residues. V shed 3 bases and J 2 bases; nucleotides not matched to a gene: 11.

The genes are TRBV5-1 and TRBJ2-5; 8 positions agree with TRBD2. Germline CDR1 and CDR2: SGHRS and YFSETQ. V lost 4 bases to trimming and J lost 0 bases; unmatched junction nucleotides: 8. This CDR3 has 16 residues. CDR3 region: CASSPGSSGYQETQYF. In nucleotides, the CDR3 is TGCGCCAGCAGCCCCGGTTCTAGCGGGTACCAAGAGACCCAGTACTTC.

The genes are TRBV13 and TRBJ1-1, with TRBD1 matching 7 bases. Looked up from germline, CDR1 is PRHDT and CDR2 is FYEKMQ (reference sequence). V was pared by 3 bases and J by 0 bases, with 1 base of the junction left unmatched. The CDR3 is 14 residues long. The CDR3 nucleotides are TGTGCCAGCAGCTTCAGGGGGTTGAACACTGAAGCTTTCTTT. This encodes CASSFRGLNTEAFF. The full variable domain, its missing parts supplied by reference TRBV13 and TRBJ1-1, is AAGVIQSPRHLIKEKRETATLKCYPIPRHDTVYWYQQGPGQDPQFLISFYEKMQSDKGSIPDRFSAQQFSDYHSELNMSSLELGDSALYFCASSFRGLNTEAFFGQGTRLTVV.

CDR3 nucleotide sequence: TGTGCTAGTGGTTTCTATCAAACTGAAGCTTTCTTT. Residues: CASGFYQTEAFF. V gene TRBV12-5 combines with J gene TRBJ1-1, with D uncertain. Trimming shortened V by 3 bases and J by 5 bases, and 7 bases separated the two germline ends. CDR3 length equals 12 residues. Germline V CDR1 and CDR2: LGHNT, FRNRAP. Looking up the rest from reference TRBV12-5 and TRBJ1-1 gives the full variable domain: DARVTQTPRHKVTEMGQEVTMRCQPILGHNTVFWYRQTMMQGLELLAYFRNRAPLDDSGMPKDRFSAEMPDATLATLKIQPSEPRDSAVYFCASGFYQTEAFFGQGTRLTVV.

The V gene is TRBV2, the J gene TRBJ2-5; 7 nucleotides agree with TRBD1. Germline CDR1 and CDR2: SNHLY and FYNNEI. The CDR3 totals 14 residues. V was pared by 6 bases and J by 5 bases, with 9 bases of the junction left unmatched. The DNA for the CDR3 is TGTGCCAGCAGGATTAGACAGGGCTTTGAGACCCAGTACTTC. It specifies CASRIRQGFETQYF.

The V call is TRBV10-1, the J call TRBJ2-2; TRBD2 matches at 14 bases. Germline assignment: CDR1 WNHNN and CDR2 SYGVQD (reference sequence). The trim removed 4 bases at V and 6 bases at J, leaving 10 bases unmatched. The CDR3 loop spans 18 amino acids. The CDR3 sequence is CASSGPGTSGGQAGELFF. In DNA form, the CDR3 reads TGCGCCAGCAGTGGACCCGGGACTAGCGGGGGACAGGCCGGGGAGCTGTTTTTT.

The V call is TRBV14, the J call TRBJ2-7; D may be TRBD2 (5 bases). The germline V gene has CDR1 SGHDN and CDR2 FVKESK. V lost 1 base, J lost 3 bases, and 19 bases lay in between. The CDR3 is 17 amino acids. The CDR3 spells CASSQGFSGLGGYEQYF. CDR3 DNA: TGTGCCAGCAGCCAAGGATTCTCTGGACTGGGCGGCTACGAGCAGTACTTC.

The rearrangement uses TRBV10-3 and TRBJ1-4, with a tentative D call TRBD1 (6 bases). Germline lookup yields CDR1 ENHRY and CDR2 SYGVKD. The CDR3 loop spans 17 amino acids. V gave up 0 bases and J gave up 3 bases, with 14 bases separating them. The CDR3 sequence: CAISESGRGPSNEKLFF. In nucleotides, the CDR3 is TGTGCCATCAGTGAGTCAGGCAGGGGACCCTCTAATGAAAAACTGTTTTTT.

The gene calls are TRBV5-4 and TRBJ1-1, with TRBD1 matching 10 bases. Germline values: CDR1 SGHNT, CDR2 YYREEE (reference sequence). The CDR3 is 15 residues long. V shed 3 bases, J shed 0 bases, and the junction held 2 bases outside the gene matches. As DNA, the CDR3 is TGTGCCAGCAGCTATGGGACAGGGGTGAACACTGAAGCTTTCTTT. Residues: CASSYGTGVNTEAFF.

The chain couples TRBV4-2 to TRBJ2-7; D is unresolved. The germline V gene has CDR1 LGHNA and CDR2 YNFKEQ. Trimming shortened V by 0 bases and J by 6 bases, and 9 bases separated the two germline ends. CDR3 length: 13 amino acids. The CDR3 loop reads CASSQESEREQYF. The CDR3 DNA is TGTGCCAGCAGCCAAGAATCGGAGCGCGAGCAGTACTTC.

The table lists this clone with a count of one. This chain joins TRBV30 and TRBJ1-1; D call uncertain. Trimming left V 3 bases short and J 1 base short, with 6 bases between. This CDR3 is 12 amino acids long. CDR1 is GTSNPN and CDR2 is SVGIG in the germline V gene (reference sequence). The CDR3 region has the DNA TGTGCCTGGAGCAGACAGAACACTGAAGCTTTCTTT. It translates to CAWSRQNTEAFF.

The rearrangement joins TRBV5-6 to TRBJ1-1; 9 positions agree with TRBD1. Trimming removed 4 bases from V and 11 bases from J; junction bases left unmatched: 15. The CDR3 contains 15 residues. Per the germline V gene, CDR1 is SGHDT and CDR2 is YYEEEE. The CDR3 protein is CASSVTGQGLNEAFF. The CDR3 nucleotides are TGTGCCAGCAGCGTAACCGGACAGGGGCTTAACGAGGCTTTCTTT.

This clone was seen a single time. The gene calls are TRBV5-1 and TRBJ2-7, with 14 positions matching TRBD2. The germline V gene encodes CDR1 SGHRS and CDR2 YFSETQ. Trimming removed 4 bases from V and 5 bases from J; junction bases left unmatched: 5. The CDR3 runs to 15 residues. This CDR3 reads CASSPGTSGGDEQYF. The CDR3 DNA follows: TGCGCCAGCAGCCCGGGGACTAGCGGGGGTGACGAGCAGTACTTC.

V and J are TRBV5-4 and TRBJ2-3; D is possibly TRBD2 (6 bases). Trimming left V 3 bases short and J 4 bases short, with 6 bases between. Germline lookup yields CDR1 SGHNT and CDR2 YYREEE (reference sequence). The CDR3 runs 12 residues. The CDR3 nucleotides read TGTGCCAGCAGCTGGGGGGCAGATACGCAGTATTTT. This encodes CASSWGADTQYF.

The CDR3 sequence: CASSEDWGTDTQYF. In nucleotides, the CDR3 is TGTGCCAGCAGTGAGGACTGGGGCACAGATACGCAGTATTTT. V gene TRBV6-4 combines with J gene TRBJ2-3, with a weak D call TRBD2 (5 bases). The CDR3 runs to 14 residues. Germline CDR1 reads MRHNA; CDR2 reads SNTAGT. The ends were cut back, 3 bases at V and 1 base at J, with 8 bases in the middle.

This clone was detected a few times. The chain recombines TRBV18 with TRBJ1-2, with a tentative D call TRBD1 (6 bases). CDR3 length: 15 amino acids. CDR1 KGHSH and CDR2 LQKENI come from the germline V gene. The V end lost 3 bases, the J end lost 4 bases, and 15 bases lay between the germline ends. The chain's CDR3 is CASSPTRDNLYGYTF. In DNA, the CDR3 is TGTGCCAGCTCACCCACTAGGGACAACCTCTATGGCTACACCTTC.

DNA for the CDR3: TGTGCCAGTAGTTGGGGGGGGTTCCTAACTGAAGCTTTCTTT. Translated, it gives CASSWGGFLTEAFF. The V call is TRBV19, the J call TRBJ1-1; possible D gene TRBD1, 5 bases. Per germline, CDR1 LNHDA and CDR2 SQIVND (reference sequence). This CDR3 is 14 amino acids long. Trimming removed 5 bases from V and 5 bases from J, with 15 bases in between.

CDR3 amino acids: CASSLGTLGGYTF. CDR3 bases: TGTGCCAGCAGCCTCGGGACATTGGGAGGCTACACCTTC. This chain joins TRBV7-2 and TRBJ1-2; D is possibly TRBD1 (6 bases). CDR1 is SGHTA and CDR2 is FQGNSA in the germline V gene. Trimming pared 5 bases from V and 8 bases from J, leaving 15 bases between. The CDR3 covers 13 residues. Full variable domain (outside the CDR3, taken from reference TRBV7-2 and TRBJ1-2): GAGVSQSPSNKVTEKGKDVELRCDPISGHTALYWYRQSLGQGLEFLIYFQGNSAPDKSGLPSDRFSAERTGGSVSTLTIQRTQQEDSAVYLCASSLGTLGGYTFGSGTRLTVV.

The V and J genes are TRBV5-1 and TRBJ1-4; 8 bases are a match to TRBD1. The CDR3 is 23 amino acids. V trimming: 4 bases; J trimming: 1 base; junction bases outside the gene matches: 27. The germline V gene has CDR1 SGHRS and CDR2 YFSETQ. CDR3 bases: TGCGCCAGCAGCCCTTCGACCCCGAACCTCGGGACAGGTGGGCTGGGAACTAATGAAAAACTGTTTTTT. The encoded protein is CASSPSTPNLGTGGLGTNEKLFF.

This rearrangement joins TRBV7-8 to TRBJ2-2, with D uncertain. The V gene lost 5 bases and the J gene lost 1 base, with 8 bases spanning the gap. This CDR3 is 14 amino acids long. Per germline, CDR1 SGHVS and CDR2 FQNEAQ. In nucleotides, the CDR3 is TGTGCCAGCAGCCCCGAACAGAACACCGGGGAGCTGTTTTTT. Protein product: CASSPEQNTGELFF.

The V gene is TRBV6-2 or TRBV6-3, the J gene TRBJ2-7; possibly TRBD1 for D (6 bases). The CDR3 has 14 amino acids. Trimming cost V 5 bases and J 2 bases, with 13 bases left between them. The germline gives CDR1 MNHEY, CDR2 SVGEGT. This chain's CDR3 is CASSLTGFTYEQYF. In DNA, the CDR3 is TGTGCCAGCAGTCTAACAGGGTTTACCTACGAGCAGTACTTC.

The V and J genes are TRBV9 and TRBJ2-7; a possible D gene is TRBD1 (5 bases). The CDR3 runs 16 residues. The ends were cut back, 0 bases at V and 4 bases at J, with 17 bases in the middle. The germline gives CDR1 SGDLS, CDR2 YYNGEE. CDR3 nucleotides: TGTGCCAGCAGCGTAGATGGGCCTAGGGGTCTTTACGAGCAGTACTTC. This translates into CASSVDGPRGLYEQYF.

The genes are TRBV5-8 and TRBJ2-1; D remains ambiguous. With 2 bases removed from V and 2 bases from J, the gap between germline ends came to 11 bases. Germline V gives CDR1 SGHTS, CDR2 YDEGEE. CDR3 length: 15 amino acids. The CDR3 here is CASSFAQSAYNEQFF. The CDR3 DNA reads TGTGCCAGCAGCTTTGCACAGAGTGCCTACAATGAGCAGTTCTTC.

The chain is built from TRBV7-2 and TRBJ2-3; TRBD2 might be the D (7 bases). This CDR3 region has 15 residues. Trimming took 4 bases from V and 1 from J, leaving 12 bases between them. The germline gives CDR1 SGHTA, CDR2 FQGNSA. The CDR3 sequence: CASSSGGLGTDTQYF. For the CDR3, the DNA is TGTGCCAGCAGCTCCGGGGGGCTTGGCACAGATACGCAGTATTTT.

The rearrangement uses TRBV27 and TRBJ1-2; TRBD1 matches 11 bases. Germline-derived CDR1 and CDR2 are MNHEY and SMNVEV (reference sequence). V lost 4 bases to trimming and J lost 5 bases; unmatched junction nucleotides: 6. The CDR3 has 15 amino acids. As DNA, the CDR3 is TGTGCCAGCAGTTCGCCGGGACAGGGGGGATATGGCTACACCTTC. Translation gives CASSSPGQGGYGYTF.

The gene calls are TRBV10-3 and TRBJ2-5; 8 nucleotides match TRBD1. The CDR3 is 14 residues long. Germline V gene sequence: CDR1 ENHRY, CDR2 SYGVKD. Unmatched junction bases numbered 8, after V lost 10 bases and J lost 1 base. CDR3 sequence: CATGDRGLQETQYF. CDR3 bases: TGTGCCACAGGTGACAGGGGCCTCCAAGAGACCCAGTACTTC.

The J gene is TRBJ2-7, the V gene TRBV20-1, with unresolved D. Germline V gene lookup returns CDR1 DFQATT and CDR2 SNEGSKA (reference sequence). V was clipped by 3 bases and J by 6 bases, with 12 bases between them. The CDR3 sequence is 12 residues long. The CDR3 loop reads CSASQASSEQYF. The CDR3 DNA follows: TGCAGTGCTAGTCAGGCCTCTTCCGAGCAGTACTTC.